This T cell receptor beta chain was observed in a study of molecular identifiers for immune sequencing clone quantification. Study context: The replicate experiment used RNA from 20,000 or 100,000 naive CD8 cells. This RNA was split into five aliquots, and four of them were sequenced.

In the case of this clonotype: Its antigen is not identified. This could be a read error, since a much larger clone is one nucleotide away. Given the absence of the conserved phenylalanine or tryptophan at the CDR3 end, a read error is likely.

Sorted naive CD8 T cells were those defined as CD8+CD4-CCR7+CD45RA+. MiXCR, run by TCRdb on the PCR reads, gives a single entry per CDR3 protein. This sample has some 70,000 distinct CDR3 sequences, with 15% to 20% found just once. Findings of the study overall: Beyond 20 RNA copies, clones held over 99% of effector molecules, compared with under 1% in naive cells.

The sample consisted of naive CD8+ T cells from blood, with Jurkat cell RNA spiked in. Subset denoted: FACS-sorted CD8+CD4-CCR7+CD45RA+ naive T cells. The clonotype originates from a human donor in good health. Some libraries in this study had Jurkat cell RNA spiked in.

CDR3: CASSPEPGQAYEQYS. CDR3 bases: TGTGCCAGCAGCCCCGAGCCGGGACAGGCCTACGAGCAGTACTCC. This sequence joins TRBV7-7 and TRBJ2-7; 8 bases match TRBD1. V trimming: 5 bases; J trimming: 2 bases; junction bases outside the gene matches: 8. Germline V lookup: CDR1 SSHAT, CDR2 FNYEAQ (reference sequence). CDR3 size: 15 residues.